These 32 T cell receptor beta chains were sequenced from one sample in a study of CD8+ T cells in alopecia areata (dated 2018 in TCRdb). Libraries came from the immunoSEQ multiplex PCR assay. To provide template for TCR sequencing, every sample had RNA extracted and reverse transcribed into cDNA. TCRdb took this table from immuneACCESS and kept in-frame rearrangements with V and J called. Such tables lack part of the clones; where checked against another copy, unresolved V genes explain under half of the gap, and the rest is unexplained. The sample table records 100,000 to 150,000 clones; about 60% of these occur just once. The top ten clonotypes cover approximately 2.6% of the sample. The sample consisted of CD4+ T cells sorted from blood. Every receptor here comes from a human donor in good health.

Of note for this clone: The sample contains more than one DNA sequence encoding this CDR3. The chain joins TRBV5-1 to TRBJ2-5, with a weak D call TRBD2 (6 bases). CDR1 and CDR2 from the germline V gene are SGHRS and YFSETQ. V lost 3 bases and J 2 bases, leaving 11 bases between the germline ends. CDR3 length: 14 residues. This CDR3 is CASSSVAGQETQYF. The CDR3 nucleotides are TGCGCCAGCAGCTCGGTGGCGGGACAAGAGACCCAGTACTTC.

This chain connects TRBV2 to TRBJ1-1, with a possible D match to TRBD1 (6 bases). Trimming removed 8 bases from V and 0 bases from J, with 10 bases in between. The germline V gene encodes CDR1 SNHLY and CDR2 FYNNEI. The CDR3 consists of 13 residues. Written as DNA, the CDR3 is TGTGCCAGCCTTGGACAGATGAACACTGAAGCTTTCTTT. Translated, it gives CASLGQMNTEAFF. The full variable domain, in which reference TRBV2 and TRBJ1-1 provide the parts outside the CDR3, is EPEVTQTPSHQVTQMGQEVILRCVPISNHLYFYWYRQILGQKVEFLVSFYNNEISEKSEIFDDQFSVERPDGSNFTLKIRSTKLEDSAMYFCASLGQMNTEAFFGQGTRLTVV.

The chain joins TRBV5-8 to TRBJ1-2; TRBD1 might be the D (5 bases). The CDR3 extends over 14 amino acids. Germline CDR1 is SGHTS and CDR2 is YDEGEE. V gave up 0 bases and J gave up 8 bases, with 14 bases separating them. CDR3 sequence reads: CASSLAGPSLGYTF. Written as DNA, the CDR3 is TGTGCCAGCAGCTTGGCGGGACCGAGTTTGGGCTACACCTTC.

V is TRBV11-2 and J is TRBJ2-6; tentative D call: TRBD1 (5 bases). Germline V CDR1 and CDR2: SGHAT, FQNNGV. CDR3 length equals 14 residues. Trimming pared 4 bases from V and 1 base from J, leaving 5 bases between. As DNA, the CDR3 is TGTGCCAGCAGCTCAGGGTCTGGGGCCAACGTCCTGACTTTC. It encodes CASSSGSGANVLTF.

This CDR3 is CASSYLGGENYGYTF. DNA for the CDR3: TGTGCCAGCAGTTACCTCGGGGGTGAGAACTATGGCTACACCTTC. The chain links TRBV6-5 to TRBJ1-2; D is possibly TRBD1 (5 bases). Germline CDR1 MNHEY, CDR2 SVGAGI. This CDR3 contains 15 residues. The germline V and J ends were trimmed by 2 bases and 2 bases, with 12 bases remaining between them.

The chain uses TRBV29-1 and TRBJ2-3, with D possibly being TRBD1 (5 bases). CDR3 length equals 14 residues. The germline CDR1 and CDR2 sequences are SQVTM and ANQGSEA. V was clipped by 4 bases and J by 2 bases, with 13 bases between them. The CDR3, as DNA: TGCAGCGTTGGAACAGGAGCACCCACAGATACGCAGTATTTT. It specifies CSVGTGAPTDTQYF.

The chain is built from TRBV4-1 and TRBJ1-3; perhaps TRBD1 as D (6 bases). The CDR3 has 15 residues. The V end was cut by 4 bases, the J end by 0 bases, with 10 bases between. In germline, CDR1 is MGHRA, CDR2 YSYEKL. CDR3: CASSLLDSSGNTIYF. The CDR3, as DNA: TGCGCCAGCAGCCTGCTGGACAGCTCTGGAAACACCATATATTTT.

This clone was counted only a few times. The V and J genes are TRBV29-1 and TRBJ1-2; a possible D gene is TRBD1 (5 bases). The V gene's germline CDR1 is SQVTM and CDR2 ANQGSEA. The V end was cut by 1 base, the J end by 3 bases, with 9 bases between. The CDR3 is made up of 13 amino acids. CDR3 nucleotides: TGCAGCGTTGAAGGGGGCGAGGACTATGGCTACACCTTC. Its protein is CSVEGGEDYGYTF.

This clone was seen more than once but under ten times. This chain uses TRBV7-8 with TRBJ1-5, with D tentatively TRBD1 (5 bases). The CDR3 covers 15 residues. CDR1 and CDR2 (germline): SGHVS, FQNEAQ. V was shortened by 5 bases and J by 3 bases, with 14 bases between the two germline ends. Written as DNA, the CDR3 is TGTGCCAGCAGCCCGCTCCGGGGGATCAATCAGCCCCAGCATTTT. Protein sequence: CASSPLRGINQPQHF.

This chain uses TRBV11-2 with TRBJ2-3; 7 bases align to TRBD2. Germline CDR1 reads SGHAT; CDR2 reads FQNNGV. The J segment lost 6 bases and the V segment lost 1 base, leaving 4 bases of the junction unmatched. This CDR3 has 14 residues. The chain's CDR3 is CASSLVGRGDTQYF. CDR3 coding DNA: TGTGCCAGCAGCTTAGTGGGGCGGGGGGATACGCAGTATTTT.

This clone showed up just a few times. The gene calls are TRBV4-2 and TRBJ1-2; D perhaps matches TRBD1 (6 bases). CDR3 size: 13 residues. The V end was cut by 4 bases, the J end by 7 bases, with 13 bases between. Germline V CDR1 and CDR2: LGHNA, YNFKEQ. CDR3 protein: CASSRSGVLGYTF. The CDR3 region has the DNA TGTGCCAGCAGCCGCTCAGGGGTTCTTGGCTACACCTTC.

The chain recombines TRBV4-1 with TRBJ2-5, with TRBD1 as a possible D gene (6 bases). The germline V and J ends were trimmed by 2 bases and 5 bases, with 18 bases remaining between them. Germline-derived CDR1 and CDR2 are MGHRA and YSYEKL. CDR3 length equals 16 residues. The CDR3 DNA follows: TGCGCCAGCAGCCAATCCGCAGGGGCGTCTGGGGAGACCCAGTACTTC. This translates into CASSQSAGASGETQYF.

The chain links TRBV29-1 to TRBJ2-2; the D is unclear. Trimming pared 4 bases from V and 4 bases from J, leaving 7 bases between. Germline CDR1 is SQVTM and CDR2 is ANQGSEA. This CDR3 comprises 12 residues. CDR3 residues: CSVAKFTGELFF. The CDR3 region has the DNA TGCAGCGTTGCTAAGTTCACCGGGGAGCTGTTTTTT.

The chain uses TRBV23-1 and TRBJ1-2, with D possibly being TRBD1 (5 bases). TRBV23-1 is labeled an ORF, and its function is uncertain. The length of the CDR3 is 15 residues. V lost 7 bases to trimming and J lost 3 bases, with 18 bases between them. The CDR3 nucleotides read TGCGCCAGCATTTACTATCAGGGTTCCGACTATGGCTACACCTTC. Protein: CASIYYQGSDYGYTF.

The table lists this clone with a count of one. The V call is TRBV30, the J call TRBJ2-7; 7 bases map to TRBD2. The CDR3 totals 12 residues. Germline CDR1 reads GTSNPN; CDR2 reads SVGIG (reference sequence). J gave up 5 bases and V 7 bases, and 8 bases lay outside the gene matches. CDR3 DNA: TGTGCCTTTGGGGGGGTTCTGCACGAGCAGTACTTC. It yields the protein CAFGGVLHEQYF.

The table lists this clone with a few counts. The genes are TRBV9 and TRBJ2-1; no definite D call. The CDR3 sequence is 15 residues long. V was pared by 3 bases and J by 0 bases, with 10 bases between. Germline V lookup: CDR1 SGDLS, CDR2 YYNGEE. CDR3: CASSALRSSYNEQFF. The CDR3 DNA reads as TGTGCCAGCAGCGCCCTTAGGAGCTCCTACAATGAGCAGTTCTTC.

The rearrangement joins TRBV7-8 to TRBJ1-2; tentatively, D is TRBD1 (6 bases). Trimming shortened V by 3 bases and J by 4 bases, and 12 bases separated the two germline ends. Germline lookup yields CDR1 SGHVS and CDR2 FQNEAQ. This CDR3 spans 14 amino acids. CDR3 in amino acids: CASSFQGQSYGYTF. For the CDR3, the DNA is TGTGCCAGCAGCTTTCAGGGGCAATCCTATGGCTACACCTTC.

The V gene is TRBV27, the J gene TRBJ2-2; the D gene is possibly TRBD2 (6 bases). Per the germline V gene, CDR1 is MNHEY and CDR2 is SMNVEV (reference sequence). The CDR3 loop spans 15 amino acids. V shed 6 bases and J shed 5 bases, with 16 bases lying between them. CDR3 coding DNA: TGTGCCAGCAGCCCAGGACTGGCGGGGACCGGGGAGCTGTTTTTT. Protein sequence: CASSPGLAGTGELFF.

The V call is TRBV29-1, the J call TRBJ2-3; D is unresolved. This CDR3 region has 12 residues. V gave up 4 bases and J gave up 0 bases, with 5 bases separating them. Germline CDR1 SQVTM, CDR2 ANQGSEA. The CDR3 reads CSVAGSTDTQYF. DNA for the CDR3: TGCAGCGTTGCCGGGAGCACAGATACGCAGTATTTT.

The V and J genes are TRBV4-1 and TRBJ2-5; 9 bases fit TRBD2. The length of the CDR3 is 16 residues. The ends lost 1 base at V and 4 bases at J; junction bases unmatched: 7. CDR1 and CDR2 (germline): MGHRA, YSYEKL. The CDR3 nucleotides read TGCGCCAGCAGCCAAGCGAGAGCGGGGGGTTCAGAGACCCAGTACTTC. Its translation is CASSQARAGGSETQYF.

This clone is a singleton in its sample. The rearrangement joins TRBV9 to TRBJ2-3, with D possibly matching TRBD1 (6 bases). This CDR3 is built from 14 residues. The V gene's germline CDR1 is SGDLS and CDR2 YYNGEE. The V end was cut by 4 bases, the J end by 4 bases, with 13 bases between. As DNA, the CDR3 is TGTGCCAGCAGCCCCCACAGGGTTCCAGATACGCAGTATTTT. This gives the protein CASSPHRVPDTQYF.

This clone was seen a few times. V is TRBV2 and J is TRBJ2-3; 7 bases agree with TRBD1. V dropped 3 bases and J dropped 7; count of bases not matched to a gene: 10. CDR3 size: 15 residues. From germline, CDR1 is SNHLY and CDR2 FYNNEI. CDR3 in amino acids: CASSDTPTGSNTQYF. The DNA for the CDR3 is TGTGCCAGCAGTGATACCCCGACAGGGTCGAATACGCAGTATTTT.

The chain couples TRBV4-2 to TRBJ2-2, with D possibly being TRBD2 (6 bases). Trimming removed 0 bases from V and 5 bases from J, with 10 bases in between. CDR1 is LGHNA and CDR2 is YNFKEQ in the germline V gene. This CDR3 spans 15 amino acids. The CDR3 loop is CASSQDSRGTGELFF. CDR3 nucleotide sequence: TGTGCCAGCAGCCAAGATAGTCGGGGGACCGGGGAGCTGTTTTTT.

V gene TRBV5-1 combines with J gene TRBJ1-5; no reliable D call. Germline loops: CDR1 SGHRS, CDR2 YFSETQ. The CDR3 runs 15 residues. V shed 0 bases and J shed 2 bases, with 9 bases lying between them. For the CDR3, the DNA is TGCGCCAGCAGCTTGGAAGCTGGGCGCAATCAGCCCCAGCATTTT. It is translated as CASSLEAGRNQPQHF. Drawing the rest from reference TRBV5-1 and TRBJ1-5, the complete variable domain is KAGVTQTPRYLIKTRGQQVTLSCSPISGHRSVSWYQQTPGQGLQFLFEYFSETQRNKGNFPGRFSGRQFSNSRSEMNVSTLELGDSALYLCASSLEAGRNQPQHFGDGTRLSIL.

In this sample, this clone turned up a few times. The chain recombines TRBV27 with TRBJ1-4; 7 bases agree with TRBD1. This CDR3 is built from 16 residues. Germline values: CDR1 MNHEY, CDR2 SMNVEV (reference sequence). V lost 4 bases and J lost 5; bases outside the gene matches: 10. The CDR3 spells CASSSLTGTANEKLFF. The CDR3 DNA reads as TGTGCCAGCAGTTCACTGACCGGGACAGCGAATGAAAAACTGTTTTTT.

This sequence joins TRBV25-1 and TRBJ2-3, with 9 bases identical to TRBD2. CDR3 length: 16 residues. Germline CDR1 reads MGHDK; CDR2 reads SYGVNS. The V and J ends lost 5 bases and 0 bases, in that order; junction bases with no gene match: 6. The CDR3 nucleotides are TGTGCCAGCAGTAGGGGGCTAGCGGGGAGCACAGATACGCAGTATTTT. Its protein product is CASSRGLAGSTDTQYF.

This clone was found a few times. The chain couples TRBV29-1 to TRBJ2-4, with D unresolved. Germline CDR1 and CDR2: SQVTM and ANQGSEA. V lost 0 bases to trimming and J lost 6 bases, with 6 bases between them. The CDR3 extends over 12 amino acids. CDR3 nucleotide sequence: TGCAGCGTTGAAGATATTGGAAACATTCAGTACTTC. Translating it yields CSVEDIGNIQYF. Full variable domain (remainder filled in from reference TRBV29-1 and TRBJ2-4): SAVISQKPSRDICQRGTSLTIQCQVDSQVTMMFWYRQQPGQSLTLIATANQGSEATYESGFVIDKFPISRPNLTFSTLTVSNMSPEDSSIYLCSVEDIGNIQYFGAGTRLSVL.

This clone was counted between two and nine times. This CDR3 is CASNGDGGNQPQHF. The CDR3 nucleotides are TGTGCCAGCAACGGGGACGGCGGCAATCAGCCCCAGCATTTT. This chain uses TRBV2 with TRBJ1-5; perhaps TRBD1 as D (5 bases). CDR3 length equals 14 residues. The V end lost 7 bases, the J end lost 2 bases, and 12 bases lay between the germline ends. Germline CDR1 and CDR2: SNHLY and FYNNEI.

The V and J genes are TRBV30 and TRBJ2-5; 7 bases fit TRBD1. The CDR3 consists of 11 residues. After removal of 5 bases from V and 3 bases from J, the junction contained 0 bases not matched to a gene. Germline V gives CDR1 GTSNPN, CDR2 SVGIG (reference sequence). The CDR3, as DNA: TGTGCCTGGGGACAGGAAGAGACCCAGTACTTC. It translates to CAWGQEETQYF. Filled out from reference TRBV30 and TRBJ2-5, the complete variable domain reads SQTIHQWPATLVQPVGSPLSLECTVEGTSNPNLYWYRQAAGRGLQLLFYSVGIGQISSEVPQNLSASRPQDRQFILSSKKLLLSDSGFYLCAWGQEETQYFGPGTRLLVL.

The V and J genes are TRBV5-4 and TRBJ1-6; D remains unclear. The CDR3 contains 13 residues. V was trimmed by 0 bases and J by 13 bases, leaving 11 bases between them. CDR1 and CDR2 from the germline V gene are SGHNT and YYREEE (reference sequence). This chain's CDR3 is CASSLDPGSPLHF. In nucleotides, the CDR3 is TGTGCCAGCAGCTTGGACCCGGGAAGCCCCCTCCACTTT.

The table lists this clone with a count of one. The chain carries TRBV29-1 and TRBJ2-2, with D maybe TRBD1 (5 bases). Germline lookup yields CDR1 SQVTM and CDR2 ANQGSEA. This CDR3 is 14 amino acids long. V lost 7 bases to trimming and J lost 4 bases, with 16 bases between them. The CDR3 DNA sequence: TGCAGCGCCGAGTGGGCCCAGGGCACCGGGGAGCTGTTTTTT. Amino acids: CSAEWAQGTGELFF.

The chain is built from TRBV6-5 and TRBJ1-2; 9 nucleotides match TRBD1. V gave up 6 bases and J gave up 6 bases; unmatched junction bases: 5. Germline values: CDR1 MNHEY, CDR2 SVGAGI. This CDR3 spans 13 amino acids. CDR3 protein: CASSRDRDHGYTF. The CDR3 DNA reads TGTGCCAGCAGCAGGGACAGGGACCATGGCTACACCTTC.